A selection of T cell receptor beta chains follows, all from one sample in a study of blood T cell repertoires in COVID-19. The protocol was immunoSEQ multiplex PCR, while the TCRdb copy is restricted to in-frame clones and leaves out a portion. In the table there are about 140,000 clones, less than 90% of which are singletons. The sequenced material came from peripheral blood. Receptors originate from a man aged 25 to 45 with COVID-19, enrolled during active disease. Both conserved end residues are part of each CDR3. A D gene is named only where the DNA matches it firmly. Not every row has a clone size; where given, it reads once, few, many or a size class.

V gene	J gene	clone size	D gene	CDR3 DNA	CDR3 protein
TRBV4-1	TRBJ1-1	.	.	TGCGCCAGCAGCCAGAGAGACTCCCCCACTGAAGCTTTCTTT	CASSQRDSPTEAFF
TRBV7-9	TRBJ2-7	medium-sized	TRBD2	TGTGCCAGCAGCTTTAGCGGGACCCAATACGAGCAGTACTTC	CASSFSGTQYEQYF
TRBV5-4	TRBJ2-2	.	TRBD2	TGTGCCAGCAGCACGGGACTAGCGGGAGACTTTGACGGGGAGCTGTTTTTT	CASSTGLAGDFDGELFF
TRBV28	TRBJ1-2	.	.	TGTGCCAGCAGTTTGATAGGACAGAGCCCGGGCTACACCTTC	CASSLIGQSPGYTF
TRBV6-5	TRBJ1-2	.	.	TGTGCCAGCAGTTACTCGACGGAGAACTATGGCTACACCTTC	CASSYSTENYGYTF
TRBV6-6	TRBJ1-1	.	TRBD1	TGTGCCAGCAAACCCGGGACAGGGGATCAGAACACTGAAGCTTTCTTT	CASKPGTGDQNTEAFF
TRBV28	TRBJ1-3	.	.	TGTGCCAGCAGTGCCCCCAGGGGAAGGGATGGAAACACCATATATTTT	CASSAPRGRDGNTIYF
TRBV6-5	TRBJ2-5	.	TRBD2	TGTGCCACCCGGAGACTAGCGGGAGGGAGAGAGACCCAGTACTTC	CATRRLAGGRETQYF
TRBV5-8	TRBJ2-1	.	TRBD2	TGTGCCAGCAGCCAAACTAGCGCCGGGAAGTTCTTC	CASSQTSAGKFF
TRBV4-2	TRBJ2-7	.	.	TGTGCCAGCAGCCAAGAGGGGAAACGGCCGCGTGAGCAGGGCTACGAGCAGTACTTC	CASSQEGKRPREQGYEQYF
TRBV6-6	TRBJ1-2	.	TRBD1	TGTGCCAGCAGTTACTCTACTCTGGACAGGGGGTATGGCTACACCTTC	CASSYSTLDRGYGYTF
TRBV27	TRBJ2-7	.	.	TGTGCCAGCAGTTCGGGACTCTCCGGAAGCGAGCAGTACTTC	CASSSGLSGSEQYF
TRBV24-1	TRBJ2-1	.	TRBD2	TGTGCCACCAGTGACCCCCCCAGCGGGAGTAGAAATGAGCAGTTCTTC	CATSDPPSGSRNEQFF
TRBV29-1	TRBJ2-1	.	TRBD1	TGCAGCGTTGAAGGGACAGGCTCTAATGAGCAGTTCTTC	CSVEGTGSNEQFF
TRBV5-1	TRBJ1-4	.	.	TGCGCCAGCAGCGCGGGAGGACGGGGTAATGAAAAACTGTTTTTT	CASSAGGRGNEKLFF
TRBV25-1	TRBJ2-7	few	TRBD2	TGTGCCAGCAGTCCCCGGGACTATCCCTACGAGCAGTACTTC	CASSPRDYPYEQYF
TRBV19	TRBJ1-5	.	.	TGTGCCAGTAGTAGAAGCTCTCCGGGACTGGGAGAGCCCCAGCATTTT	CASSRSSPGLGEPQHF
TRBV6-5	TRBJ1-2	.	.	TGTGCCAGCAGAGAGCAGGGTAGCTATGGCTACACCTTC	CASREQGSYGYTF
TRBV29-1	TRBJ1-4	.	.	TGCAGCGTTGGAAACAACTATAATGAAAAACTGTTTTTT	CSVGNNYNEKLFF
TRBV2	TRBJ1-2	.	TRBD1	TGTGCCAGGCTGGGACAGGAGGGCTATGGCTACACCTTC	CARLGQEGYGYTF
TRBV5-4	TRBJ2-7	.	.	TGTGCCAGCACGTCGTGGTCGGAGGCAAAAAAAACCTACGAGCAGTACTTC	CASTSWSEAKKTYEQYF
TRBV28	TRBJ1-3	.	.	TGTGCCACTCTGCCCCAACCGAGAGGAAACACCATATATTTT	CATLPQPRGNTIYF
TRBV18	TRBJ2-1	.	TRBD2	TGTGCCAGCTCCCCCTACACGGGAGGGGACAATGAGCAGTTCTTC	CASSPYTGGDNEQFF
TRBV3-1/TRBV3-2	TRBJ2-5	.	TRBD2	TGTGCCAGCAGCCAAGATTTAAGCGGGAGAGGACAAGAGACCCAGTACTTC	CASSQDLSGRGQETQYF
TRBV6-2/TRBV6-3	TRBJ2-7	.	TRBD1	TGTGCCAGCAGTTACGACAGGGGTAGTAGTTGGGAGCAGTACTTC	CASSYDRGSSWEQYF
TRBV20-1	TRBJ2-7	.	.	TGCAGTGCTCTCAGGGTTCCCGAGCAGTACTTC	CSALRVPEQYF
TRBV5-1	TRBJ2-7	.	.	TGCGCCTTTGGACCCGAGTCGGGATACGAGCAGTACTTC	CAFGPESGYEQYF
TRBV5-1	TRBJ2-5	.	.	TGCGCCAGCAGCTTGGTTACAGGGATTCAAGAGACCCAGTACTTC	CASSLVTGIQETQYF
TRBV7-8	TRBJ2-7	.	TRBD1	TGTGCCAGCAGCCCCACCGGGACAGGGGTCTACGAGCAGTACTTC	CASSPTGTGVYEQYF
TRBV3-1/TRBV3-2	TRBJ1-1	once	TRBD1	TGTGCCAGCAGCCAAGGACTCTTCGGACAGGGGATGAACACTGAAGCTTTCTTT	CASSQGLFGQGMNTEAFF
TRBV24-1	TRBJ2-2	.	TRBD1	TGTGCCACCACCGGGACAGGGGATGCCGGGGAGCTGTTTTTT	CATTGTGDAGELFF
TRBV21-1	TRBJ2-7	.	.	TGTGCCACCAAAACCACGGGACTAGCGGGAGACGAGCAGTACTTC	CATKTTGLAGDEQYF
TRBV9	TRBJ1-2	.	.	TGTGCCAGCAGCGTAGGCCAGGGCTTTGGCTACACCTTC	CASSVGQGFGYTF
TRBV7-3	TRBJ2-2	.	TRBD1	TGTGCCAGCAGCTCTACAGGGGGCAACACCGGGGAGCTGTTTTTT	CASSSTGGNTGELFF
TRBV6-5	TRBJ1-1	.	.	TGTGCCAGCACCGCCGGCACTGAAGCTTTCTTT	CASTAGTEAFF
TRBV28	TRBJ2-7	.	TRBD2	TGTGCCAGCAGCCCCGGGGGGAGGTACGAGCAGTACTTC	CASSPGGRYEQYF
TRBV9	TRBJ2-7	.	.	TGTGCCAGCAGCCCCGGCGGGTATGACGAGCAGTACTTC	CASSPGGYDEQYF
TRBV9	TRBJ2-1	.	.	TGTGCCAGCAGCGTCCGAGGAGGCTACAATGAGCAGTTCTTC	CASSVRGGYNEQFF
TRBV9	TRBJ1-3	.	.	TGTGCCAGCAACGTAGATGCGGGTCGGGACACCATATATTTT	CASNVDAGRDTIYF
TRBV29-1	TRBJ1-2	.	.	TGCAGCGGCACAGGTCTCCATGGCTACACCTTC	CSGTGLHGYTF
TRBV11-2	TRBJ2-1	.	.	TGTGCCAGCAGCTTAGGCAATGTGCGTGAGCAGTTCTTC	CASSLGNVREQFF
TRBV13	TRBJ2-2	.	.	TGTGCCAGCAGCCCCAGGGGGGCGAACACCGGGGAGCTGTTTTTT	CASSPRGANTGELFF
TRBV13	TRBJ1-3	.	.	TGTGCCAGCAGCTTAGATCTAGGGAGTTCAGGAAACACCATATATTTT	CASSLDLGSSGNTIYF
TRBV5-6	TRBJ1-1	.	.	TGTGCCAGCAGCCCCAGGAGGGGTTGGGACACTGAAGCTTTCTTT	CASSPRRGWDTEAFF
TRBV5-1	TRBJ2-1	.	TRBD2	TGCGCCAGCAGCTTGACCCTAGCGGGATTGTACAATGAGCAGTTCTTC	CASSLTLAGLYNEQFF
TRBV11-2	TRBJ2-4	.	.	TGTGCCAGCAGGCTGGGTAGACTAGGGGTAGCCAAAAACATTCAGTACTTC	CASRLGRLGVAKNIQYF
TRBV2	TRBJ2-7	.	.	TGTGCCAGCAGTGACGAGTCCCAGTACTTC	CASSDESQYF
TRBV25-1	TRBJ1-2	.	.	TGTGCCAGCAGGGGTCCTGCACTAGGTGGCTACACCTTC	CASRGPALGGYTF
TRBV10-3	TRBJ1-5	.	.	TGTGCCATCAGTGAGTTTCAGGGAAGCAATCAGCCCCAGCATTTT	CAISEFQGSNQPQHF
TRBV6-5	TRBJ1-1	.	.	TGTGCCAGCAGCAGGACTGGGGAGACTGAAGCTTTCTTT	CASSRTGETEAFF